This T cell receptor beta chain was retrieved from a study of spatial heterogeneity in lung cancer. The wider study: In raw reads, more than 8.5 appearances on average were recorded for each unique TCR and UMI combination.

On each TCR cDNA molecule, a unique molecular identifier was present. TCRdb re-called the 5' RACE reads with MiXCR, one entry per CDR3 protein. The sample holds tens of thousands of distinct CDR3 sequences, approximately 12% seen once. Study-wide points: Blood contained ubiquitous expanded tumor TCRs more at resection than at follow-up.

This sample's time point: sample taken at primary tumor resection. Material for sequencing was whole RNA from tumor, nontumor lung or frozen PBMC, left unsorted. Untreated early-stage non-small cell lung cancer patients, over 55 in total, were the donors. Notes on this clonotype: Its antigen is as yet unknown.

Source: PBMCs, taken at surgery. This clonotype was obtained from a male donor with early-stage non-small cell lung cancer.

In DNA, the CDR3 is TGTGCCAGCAGCTTAGGGGAAATGGGCGGCTACACCTTC. Amino acids: CASSLGEMGGYTF. The V call is TRBV11-2, the J call TRBJ1-2; D ambiguous. Germline values: CDR1 SGHAT, CDR2 FQNNGV. The CDR3 covers 13 residues. Trimming stripped 1 base from V and 8 bases from J, with 11 bases between.